The present TCR beta chain was sequenced within a study of cytomegalovirus exposure and HLA in healthy donors (dated 2017 in TCRdb). Context from the whole study: According to an earlier analysis of 550 to 700 of the donors, about 190 million T cells yielded over 100 million unique TCR beta sequences and around 300 Gb of sequence data. In a later genetic analysis, genome-wide SNP genotypes for about 55% of the roughly 700 donors were used, and that subset was treated as a discovery cohort. In a later analysis, previously published TCR beta repertoires from 500 to 750 donors were re-analyzed and high-resolution HLA genotyping was added so that TCR occurrence patterns could be studied. An early release covering over 500 HLA-typed donors comprised 250 to 350 gigabases of sequencing data and approximately 80 million unique TCR sequences. High-throughput TCR immunosequencing, statistical association of individual TCRs with disease status, and machine learning were combined to predict cytomegalovirus infection status. Alongside the repertoire data, information on donor age, sex, ethnicity and CMV serostatus was compiled. The study used immunosequencing to profile the T cell repertoires of hundreds of subjects and linked those repertoires to cytomegalovirus serostatus. Because of strong linkage in the cohort, five DR-DQ haplotypes were treated as single units for association and clustering. Among 398 genotyped donors of the cohort, an average of approximately 220,000 unique TCR beta nucleotide sequences was sequenced per donor, of which roughly 17% were non-productive. The number of donors typed differed by locus, with 629-630 for A, B, C, DRB1 and DQB1, 522 for DQA1, some 570 for DPA1, and under 490 for DPB1. Of the approximately 400 genotyped donors, 65% to 90% were placed in the genetic ancestry cluster associated with self-reported Caucasian donors. The later analysis used no new phenotypic data to find candidate immune exposures, relying instead on TCR beta sequences and their occurrence across donors. Along with the roughly 700-subject first cohort, a separate validation cohort of over a hundred different subjects was used. Every discovery cohort repertoire had been produced on one sequencing platform. An earlier analysis of 587 of the donors applied high-throughput TCR beta sequencing to assess whether each TCR beta V gene segment acted as functional or pseudogenic. The study aimed to test whether cataloging public T cell receptors could reveal signatures of past pathogen exposure. HLA typing covered class I and class II loci at four-digit resolution.

On this clone itself: No cognate antigen has been identified for it. Nothing much larger sits one base from this clone, and base qualities are not available.

What the authors observed across the whole study: According to a later genetic analysis, donors in an Asian-associated ancestry cluster had fewer N-insertions in productive TCRs than the approximately 700-donor mean. A total of fewer than 200 TCR beta chains were listed by the study as associated with cytomegalovirus. Most CMV-associated TCR beta chains appeared to be HLA-restricted in a later analysis, and the HLA associations seemed to be driven largely by CMV exposure. Strong co-occurrence of HLA alleles, especially DR and DQ, made assigning TCR associations to individual alleles difficult. At a false discovery rate of 0.05, a later analysis linked around 15,000 TCR beta sequences to specific HLA alleles. Some IMGT-functional V segments, including TRBV6-2 and TRBV6-3, could not be distinguished by the 87-base-pair reads and were therefore excluded. The presence/absence analyses assumed that sequencing depth was roughly uniform across donors, and that assumption may not be true. The classifier was reported to diagnose cytomegalovirus status with high specificity and sensitivity in both the original and validation cohorts. In vitro tests confirmed that a few of the cytomegalovirus-associated TCR beta chains recognize cytomegalovirus antigens. A group of highly shared sequence variants was considered likely to be a technical artifact of the sequencing pipeline. A further reported finding was that TCR beta sequences accurately predicted the HLA-A and HLA-B alleles for most subjects in the first cohort. Compared with equally common non-associated chains, HLA-associated TCR beta chains in a later analysis were more clonally expanded and had lower generation probabilities. An earlier analysis of approximately 600 of the donors showed that most TCR beta V segments appeared in productive rearrangements either about 87% or about 30% of the time, which broadly matched IMGT annotations. Because HLA typing was missing for some donors at each locus, association tests included only the typed subset. Because counts were too low, seventeen rarely observed V segments, including chromosome 9 orphons, were excluded from the earlier analysis of around 640 of the donors. Several of the top co-occurrence clusters appeared to be linked to parvovirus B19, influenza, CMV and Epstein-Barr virus, according to a later analysis. Linkage disequilibrium might explain the correlated functional status among segregating V segments, but an unknown experimental factor could not be excluded. A later analysis found that TCR association rates varied across HLA loci, with DRB1 alleles showing the most associated TCRs and HLA-C alleles the fewest. The cohort was sequenced for TCR beta chains only, and without alpha or paired-chain data the features that could be detected were limited. The only immune exposure information available for the cohort was CMV serostatus. While some public TCRs were present in many individuals, most TCR sequences turned up only very rarely across donors. An association between a missense DCLRE1C variant and V-gene and J-gene trimming of TCR beta chains was found in a later genetic analysis and replicated in an independent cohort. The authors suggested that the approach could potentially be extended to other disease states and immunological phenotypes.

The cohort consisted of 670 or so healthy bone marrow donors. At the time of sampling, every cohort member was nominally healthy, though immune exposures that went unrecorded were likely present. The donor tested CMV seropositive, placing the donor among the roughly 270 seropositive members of the cohort. A peripheral blood sample was provided by each donor, and peripheral blood mononuclear cells were used for TCR beta sequencing. The Qiagen DNeasy Blood Extraction Kit was used to extract genomic DNA from the blood cell samples. The method behind the library was the immunoSEQ multiplex PCR assay. The multiplex PCR relied on a mix of 60 forward primers for TCR Vbeta segments and 13 reverse primers for TCR Jbeta segments. The CDR3 region of rearranged TCR beta genes was amplified from genomic DNA with a multiplex PCR assay. Amplified TCR beta libraries were sequenced as 87-base-pair reads on the Illumina HiSeq System. From the authors' description of their analysis: In a later analysis, about 80 million unique TCR beta chains were counted across the 690 or so repertoires, and roughly 11 million of these chains were shared by at least two donors. Raw reads were error-corrected and collapsed into unique sequences by a nearest-neighbor algorithm in which closely related sequences were merged to remove PCR and sequencing errors. To assign V, D and J gene segments, CDR3 sequences were aligned to IMGT reference sequences. For a sequence to be retained, a match of at least six nucleotides to both a V gene segment and a J gene segment was required. Rearrangements were called productive when the CDR3 lacked stop codons and stayed in frame with V and J; all others were non-productive. Following IMGT convention, CDR3 was defined as the stretch from the second conserved V-encoded cysteine up to the conserved J-encoded phenylalanine. The earlier analysis of a few hundred of the donors excluded sequences that lacked an unambiguous match to a single V gene segment. An earlier analysis of 587 of the donors classified V segments as functional when productive rearrangements were above 56.7% and as segregating when the standard deviation between donors was above 5%. A statistical classification framework was developed to diagnose cytomegalovirus status using the catalog of TCR beta chain sequences. A later analysis assigned V and J genes by comparing TCR nucleotide sequences with IMGT/GENE-DB human TR gene sequences. In a later analysis, CDR3 sequences and most-parsimonious VDJ recombination scenarios were assigned using the TCRdist pipeline. In a later analysis, every TCR beta chain was defined by the combination of its CDR3 amino acid sequence and its V-gene family, and reads without a unique V-gene family were dropped. In a later analysis, nearly 600 highly shared, low-generation-probability nucleotide sequences were removed to address suspected cross-contamination and a sequencing artifact. A later analysis calculated a clonal expansion index for each public chain from normalized within-repertoire ranks of inferred template counts. Generation probabilities in a later analysis came from a VDJ recombination model fitted to out-of-frame rearrangements, and those results were checked against IGoR. Hypergeometric tests were used in a later analysis to score TCR-TCR, TCR-HLA and TCR-CMV co-occurrence, with a repertoire-size bias correction applied to the TCR pairs. To estimate false discovery rates, a later analysis permuted the HLA or CMV assignments 20 times. In a later analysis, co-occurring TCRs were grouped with DBSCAN, and TCRdist sequence similarity was added when clustering was performed within HLA-allele-positive subsets. For co-occurrence clustering, repertoires with fewer than 30,000 or more than 120,000 public chains were excluded, along with five repertoires with anomalous nucleotide sharing. What TCRdb holds here is the immuneACCESS table cut down to in-frame rearrangements. Part of the clones is not present; checked against another copy, under half of the missing clones reflect an unresolved V gene, and the others are unexplained. The V and J calls and the clone size are those of that table, but D and trimming were determined from the DNA. Present in this sample are some 84,000 clones, around 68% of which were seen just once. The top ten hold roughly 15% of the sample.

Inclusive of the bounding cysteine and phenylalanine, the CDR3 is 13 residues long. The retained sequence is limited to the CDR3, 39 bases, with the frame set at the first base. As encoded in the germline V gene, CDR1 is SGHRS while CDR2 is YFSETQ. V and J are truncated by 3 bases and 2 bases respectively, leaving an intervening sequence of 9 bases. This receptor was obtained from a woman in her thirties or forties in good health and CMV-seropositive. Source material: PBMCs. The V and J segments used are TRBV5-1 and TRBJ2-7; the D gene remains uncertain. The sequence in DNA is TGCGCCAGCAGCTCCGAGTTAACCTACGAGCAGTACTTC. This codes for CASSSELTYEQYF.